The 15 T cell receptor beta chains listed next were all sequenced from one sample in a study of spatial heterogeneity in lung cancer. Time point indicated: sample taken at primary tumor resection. Their antigen targets remain unknown. TCRdb re-derived calls from the 5' RACE reads in MiXCR, one entry per CDR3 protein. Here the sample spans under 20,000 distinct CDR3 sequences, almost 6% being singletons. Study-level findings and limits: One measure, the expanded intratumoral alpha and beta TCR count, tracked tumor mutation counts.

The sequencing here drew on lung tumor tissue, taken at surgery. The receptors stem from a female donor with early-stage non-small cell lung cancer.

This clonotype was detected a few times. The size of this beta chain means little, since it is a stray read in a library made for alpha chains. V and J are TRBV20-1 and TRBJ1-1; possible D gene TRBD1, 5 bases. The CDR3 runs 14 residues. V shed 1 base and J shed 5 bases, with 14 bases lying between them. CDR1 and CDR2 from the germline V gene are DFQATT and SNEGSKA (reference sequence). CDR3 in amino acids: CSARVDSVFTEAFF. The CDR3 coding sequence is TGCAGTGCTAGAGTCGACAGTGTTTTTACTGAAGCTTTCTTT.

This clonotype was seen ten or more times. The library was prepared for alpha chains; this beta chain is a stray read, so its frequency means little. The gene calls are TRBV5-1 and TRBJ2-1; 7 bases agree with TRBD2. The CDR3 runs 14 residues. Germline V gene lookup returns CDR1 SGHRS and CDR2 YFSETQ. V shed 4 bases and J 5 bases; nucleotides not matched to a gene: 6. CDR3 sequence (DNA): TGCGCCAGCAGCGGAGGACTAGTCAACAATGAGCAGTTCTTC. This codes for CASSGGLVNNEQFF.

By frequency in the sample, this clonotype is medium-sized (0.01 to 0.1%). This beta chain turned up in a library designed for alpha chains; as an off-target read, its abundance says little. This chain joins TRBV7-9 and TRBJ2-3; maybe TRBD1 (6 bases). The CDR3 extends over 14 amino acids. The germline V and J ends were trimmed by 5 bases and 2 bases, with 11 bases remaining between them. Germline V gives CDR1 SEHNR, CDR2 FQNEAQ (reference sequence). The CDR3 DNA sequence: TGTGCCAGCAGCGGGGACACCTCCACAGATACGCAGTATTTT. The encoded protein is CASSGDTSTDTQYF.

This clonotype counts as medium-sized (0.01 to 0.1%). This beta chain turned up in a library designed for alpha chains; as an off-target read, its abundance says little. V is TRBV5-1 and J is TRBJ2-7, with D possibly matching TRBD2 (5 bases). From germline, CDR1 is SGHRS and CDR2 YFSETQ. Trimming left V 3 bases short and J 5 bases short, with 9 bases between. The CDR3 consists of 12 residues. CDR3 nucleotides: TGCGCCAGCAGCTGGAACGGGGACGAGCAGTACTTC. Protein product: CASSWNGDEQYF.

This clonotype has at least ten counts. As an off-target read in a library built for alpha chains, this beta chain has a frequency of little significance. The V and J genes are TRBV20-1 and TRBJ2-7; TRBD1 matches at 10 bases. CDR3 length: 15 amino acids. Germline V CDR1 and CDR2: DFQATT, SNEGSKA (reference sequence). Trimming removed 5 bases from V and 3 bases from J; junction bases left unmatched: 10. In nucleotides, the CDR3 is TGCAGTGCTCCAACTCGTGGGACAGGGGACTACGAGCAGTACTTC. Translating gives CSAPTRGTGDYEQYF.

At least ten counts were recorded for this clonotype. With the library built for alpha chains, this beta chain is off target and its frequency is not meaningful. The chain combines TRBV29-1 with TRBJ2-2; 7 bases agree with TRBD1. CDR3 size: 16 residues. Germline-derived CDR1 and CDR2 are SQVTM and ANQGSEA. V shed 7 bases and J 0 bases; nucleotides not matched to a gene: 11. The CDR3 loop reads CSGLSYGTANTGELFF. Written as DNA, the CDR3 is TGCAGCGGGCTGAGCTACGGGACAGCGAACACCGGGGAGCTGTTTTTT.

In its sample, this clonotype was seen many times. As an off-target read in a library built for alpha chains, this beta chain has a frequency of little significance. The gene calls are TRBV6-6 and TRBJ1-1; D is ambiguous. The germline V gene encodes CDR1 MNHNY and CDR2 SVGAGI (reference sequence). CDR3 length: 15 amino acids. V lost 0 bases and J 0 bases, leaving 8 bases between the germline ends. This CDR3 reads CASSYSPAMNTEAFF. CDR3 sequence (DNA): TGTGCCAGCAGTTACTCGCCGGCCATGAACACTGAAGCTTTCTTT.

The table lists this clonotype with many counts. This beta chain represents an off-target read in a library built for alpha chains; its size is of limited meaning. The J gene is TRBJ2-1, the V gene TRBV5-5; tentatively, D is TRBD1 or TRBD2 (6 bases each). CDR3 length: 16 residues. V lost 0 bases, J lost 4 bases, and 14 bases lay in between. The germline V gene has CDR1 SGHKS and CDR2 YYEKEE (reference sequence). Here the CDR3 reads CASSLGRGQRYNEQFF. In DNA form, the CDR3 reads TGTGCCAGCAGCTTGGGCCGGGGGCAGCGATACAATGAGCAGTTCTTC. Full variable domain (rest looked up from reference TRBV5-5 and TRBJ2-1): DAGVTQSPTHLIKTRGQQVTLRCSPISGHKSVSWYQQVLGQGPQFIFQYYEKEERGRGNFPDRFSARQFPNYSSELNVNALLLGDSALYLCASSLGRGQRYNEQFFGPGTRLTVL.

Comments on this clonotype: A library made for alpha chains picked up this beta chain off target, so its size means little. This rearrangement joins TRBV5-5 to TRBJ2-3, with no clear D. V was cut by 0 bases and J by 4 bases, with 12 bases left in between. Germline lookup yields CDR1 SGHKS and CDR2 YYEKEE (reference sequence). The CDR3 consists of 15 residues. The CDR3 loop reads CASSLANLAPDTQYF. The DNA for the CDR3 is TGTGCCAGCAGCTTGGCTAACCTGGCGCCAGATACGCAGTATTTT.

Many counts were recorded for this clonotype. This beta chain is an unintended read in a library built for alpha chains; its size means little. The V gene is TRBV28, the J gene TRBJ1-5; D remains ambiguous. The germline CDR1 and CDR2 sequences are MDHEN and SYDVKM. The CDR3 spans 12 residues. V gave up 7 bases and J gave up 3 bases, with 7 bases separating them. For the CDR3, the DNA is TGTGCCAGCACCCCCAACAATCAGCCCCAGCATTTT. It yields the protein CASTPNNQPQHF.

This clonotype showed up many times. For a library built for alpha chains, this beta chain is a stray read; little rests on its size. V gene TRBV21-1 combines with J gene TRBJ2-7; the table's TRBD1 call for D was not verified on the DNA. TRBV21-1 constitutes a pseudogene. The CDR3 extends over 13 amino acids. CDR3 bases: TGTGCCAGCAGCAAGGGGCGACCCTACGAGCAGTACTTC. It is translated as CASSKGRPYEQYF.

This clonotype was detected ten times or more. With the library built for alpha chains, this beta chain is off target and its frequency is not meaningful. The chain carries TRBV20-1 and TRBJ2-2, with 11 bases matching TRBD1. Germline lookup yields CDR1 DFQATT and CDR2 SNEGSKA (reference sequence). V shed 5 bases and J 6 bases; nucleotides not matched to a gene: 5. The CDR3 totals 14 residues. For the CDR3, the DNA is TGCAGTGCTCGGACAGGGGGCATGGCCGGGGAGCTGTTTTTT. Encoded protein: CSARTGGMAGELFF.

A word on this clonotype: Since the library was made to target alpha chains, this beta chain is a stray read and its abundance is not meaningful. This chain joins TRBV12-3 or TRBV12-4 and TRBJ1-1; perhaps TRBD1 as D (6 bases). V was shortened by 5 bases and J by 7 bases, with 14 bases between the two germline ends. The CDR3 contains 13 residues. DNA for the CDR3: TGTGCCAGCAGTCTGGGGGCCGGGGTTGAAGCTTTCTTT. Its protein is CASSLGAGVEAFF.

The table lists this clonotype with a few counts. Being off target in a library aimed at alpha chains, this beta chain has a size of little meaning. This chain links TRBV5-1 with TRBJ1-1; D may be TRBD1 (6 bases). This CDR3 comprises 13 residues. Germline assignment: CDR1 SGHRS and CDR2 YFSETQ. With 3 bases removed from V and 1 base from J, the gap between germline ends came to 7 bases. The CDR3: CASSWGQNTEAFF. CDR3 DNA sequence: TGCGCCAGCAGCTGGGGACAGAACACTGAAGCTTTCTTT.

This clonotype was counted many times. This beta chain came through as a stray read in a library set up for alpha chains, and its size says little. The rearrangement joins TRBV7-2 to TRBJ2-7, with a weak D call TRBD2 (6 bases). The germline V gene has CDR1 SGHTA and CDR2 FQGNSA. V lost 3 bases, J lost 2 bases, and 14 bases lay in between. This CDR3 contains 15 residues. Here the CDR3 DNA reads TGTGCCAGCAGCTTTTACGCGGGACCAACCTACGAGCAGTACTTC. Amino acids: CASSFYAGPTYEQYF.